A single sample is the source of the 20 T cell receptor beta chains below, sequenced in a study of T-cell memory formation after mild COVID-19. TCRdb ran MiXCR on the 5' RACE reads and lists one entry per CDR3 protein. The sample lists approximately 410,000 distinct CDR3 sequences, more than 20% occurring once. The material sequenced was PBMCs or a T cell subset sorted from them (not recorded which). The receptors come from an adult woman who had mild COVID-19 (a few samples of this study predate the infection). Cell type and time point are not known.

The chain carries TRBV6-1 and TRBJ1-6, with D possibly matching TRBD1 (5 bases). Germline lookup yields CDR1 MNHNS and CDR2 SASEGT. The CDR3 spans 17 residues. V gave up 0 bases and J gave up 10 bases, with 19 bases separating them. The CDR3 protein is CASSEAMEGRVGSPLHF. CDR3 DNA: TGTGCCAGCAGTGAAGCGATGGAGGGCAGGGTCGGGTCACCCCTCCACTTT.

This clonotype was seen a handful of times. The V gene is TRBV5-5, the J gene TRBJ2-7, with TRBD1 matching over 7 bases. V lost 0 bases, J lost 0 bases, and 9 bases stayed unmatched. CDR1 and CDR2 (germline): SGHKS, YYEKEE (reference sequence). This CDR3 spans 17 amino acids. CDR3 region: CASSLAGTARSSYEQYF. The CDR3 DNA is TGTGCCAGCAGCTTGGCCGGGACAGCGAGGAGCTCCTACGAGCAGTACTTC.

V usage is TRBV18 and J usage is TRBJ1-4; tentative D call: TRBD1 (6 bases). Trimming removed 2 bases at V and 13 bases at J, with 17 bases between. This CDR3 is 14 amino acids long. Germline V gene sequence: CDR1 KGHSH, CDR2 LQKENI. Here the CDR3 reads CASSPGPTSGALFF. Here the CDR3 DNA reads TGTGCCAGCTCACCAGGGCCAACCTCGGGGGCACTGTTTTTT.

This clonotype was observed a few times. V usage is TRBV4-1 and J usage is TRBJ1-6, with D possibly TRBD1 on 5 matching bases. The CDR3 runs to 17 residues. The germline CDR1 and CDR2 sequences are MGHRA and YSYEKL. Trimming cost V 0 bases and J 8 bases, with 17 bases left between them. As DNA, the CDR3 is TGCGCCAGCAGCCAAGATCAAGTAGGGGTTTGGGATTCACCCCTCCACTTT. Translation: CASSQDQVGVWDSPLHF.

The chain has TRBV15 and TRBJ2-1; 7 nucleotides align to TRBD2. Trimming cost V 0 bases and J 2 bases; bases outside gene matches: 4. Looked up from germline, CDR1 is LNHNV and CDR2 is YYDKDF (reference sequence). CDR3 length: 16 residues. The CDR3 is CATSRDRAGAYNEQFF. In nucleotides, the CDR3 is TGTGCCACCAGCAGAGATAGGGCGGGAGCCTACAATGAGCAGTTCTTC.

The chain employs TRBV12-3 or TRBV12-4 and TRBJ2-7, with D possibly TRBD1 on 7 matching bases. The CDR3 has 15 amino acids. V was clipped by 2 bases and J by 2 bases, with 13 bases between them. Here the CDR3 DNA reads TGTGCCAGCAGTTTATCAGGGGGGATCGCCTACGAGCAGTACTTC. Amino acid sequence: CASSLSGGIAYEQYF.

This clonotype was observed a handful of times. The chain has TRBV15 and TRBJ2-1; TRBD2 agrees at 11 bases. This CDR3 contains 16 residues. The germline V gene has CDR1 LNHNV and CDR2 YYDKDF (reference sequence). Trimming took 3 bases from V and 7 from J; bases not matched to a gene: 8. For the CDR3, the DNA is TGTGCCACCAGCAGGATAGGGACTAGCGGAAGAAATGAGCAGTTCTTC. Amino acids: CATSRIGTSGRNEQFF.

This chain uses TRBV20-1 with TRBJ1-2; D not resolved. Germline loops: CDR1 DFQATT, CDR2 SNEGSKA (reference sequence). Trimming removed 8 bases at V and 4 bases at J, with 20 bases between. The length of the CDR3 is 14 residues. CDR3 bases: TGCAGTCCCGCGACCGGGAGTAAGATCTATGGCTACACCTTC. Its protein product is CSPATGSKIYGYTF.

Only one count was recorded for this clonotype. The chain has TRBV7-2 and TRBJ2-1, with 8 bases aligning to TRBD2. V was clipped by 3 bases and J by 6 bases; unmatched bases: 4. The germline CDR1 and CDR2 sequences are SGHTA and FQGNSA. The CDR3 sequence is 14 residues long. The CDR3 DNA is TGTGCCAGCAGCTTTGTGCGGGAGGCCAATGAGCAGTTCTTC. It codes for CASSFVREANEQFF.

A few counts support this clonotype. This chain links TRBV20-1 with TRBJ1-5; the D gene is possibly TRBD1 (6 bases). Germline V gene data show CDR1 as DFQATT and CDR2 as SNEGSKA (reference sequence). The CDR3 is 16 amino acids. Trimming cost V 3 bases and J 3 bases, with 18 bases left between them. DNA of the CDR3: TGCAGTGCTAGGTCCAGGGCGAGGGGGTCCAATCAGCCCCAGCATTTT. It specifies CSARSRARGSNQPQHF.

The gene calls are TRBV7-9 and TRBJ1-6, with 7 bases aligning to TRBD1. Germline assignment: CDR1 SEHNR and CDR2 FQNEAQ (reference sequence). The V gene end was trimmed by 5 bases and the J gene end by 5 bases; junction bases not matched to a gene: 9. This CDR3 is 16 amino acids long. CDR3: CASSTGQVGDNSPLHF. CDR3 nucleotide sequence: TGTGCCAGCAGCACCGGACAGGTTGGGGATAATTCACCCCTCCACTTT.

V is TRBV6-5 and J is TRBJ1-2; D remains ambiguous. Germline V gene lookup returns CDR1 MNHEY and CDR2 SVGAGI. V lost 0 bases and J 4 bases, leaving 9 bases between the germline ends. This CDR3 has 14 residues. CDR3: CASSYSTAFYGYTF. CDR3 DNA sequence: TGTGCCAGCAGTTACTCGACGGCCTTCTATGGCTACACCTTC.

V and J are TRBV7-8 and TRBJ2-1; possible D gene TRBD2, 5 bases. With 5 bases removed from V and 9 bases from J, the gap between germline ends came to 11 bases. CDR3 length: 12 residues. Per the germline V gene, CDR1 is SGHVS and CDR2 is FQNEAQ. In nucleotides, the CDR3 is TGTGCCAGCAGCCCCGAGGGAATTGAGCAGTTCTTC. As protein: CASSPEGIEQFF. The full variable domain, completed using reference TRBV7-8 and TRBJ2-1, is GAGVSQSPRYKVAKRGQDVALRCDPISGHVSLFWYQQALGQGPEFLTYFQNEAQLDKSGLPSDRFFAERPEGSVSTLKIQRTQQEDSAVYLCASSPEGIEQFFGPGTRLTVL.

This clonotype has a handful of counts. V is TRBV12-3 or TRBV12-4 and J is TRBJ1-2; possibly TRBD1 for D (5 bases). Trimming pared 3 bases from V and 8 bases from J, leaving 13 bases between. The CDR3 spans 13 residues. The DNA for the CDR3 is TGTGCCAGCAGTTTTAGGGGCCCTTGGGGCTACACCTTC. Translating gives CASSFRGPWGYTF.

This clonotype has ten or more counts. The CDR3: CASSPRGANTGELFF. The CDR3 bases are TGTGCCAGCAGCCCTAGGGGGGCGAACACCGGGGAGCTGTTTTTT. The V call is TRBV7-6, the J call TRBJ2-2, with D perhaps assigned TRBD1 or TRBD2 (6 bases each). V lost 5 bases and J lost 0, with 10 bases in between. This CDR3 comprises 15 residues. Germline V lookup: CDR1 SGHVS, CDR2 FNYEAQ.

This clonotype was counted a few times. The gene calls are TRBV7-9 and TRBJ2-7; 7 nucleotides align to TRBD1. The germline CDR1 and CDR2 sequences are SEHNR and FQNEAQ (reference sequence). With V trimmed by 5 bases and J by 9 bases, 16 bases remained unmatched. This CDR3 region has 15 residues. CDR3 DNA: TGTGCCAGCAGCCCTACGGGACAGACCCTACGAGTGCAGTACTTC. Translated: CASSPTGQTLRVQYF. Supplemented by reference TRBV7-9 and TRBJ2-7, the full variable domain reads DTGVSQNPRHKITKRGQNVTFRCDPISEHNRLYWYRQTLGQGPEFLTYFQNEAQLEKSRLLSDRFSAERPKGSFSTLEIQRTEQGDSAMYLCASSPTGQTLRVQYFGPGTRLTVT.

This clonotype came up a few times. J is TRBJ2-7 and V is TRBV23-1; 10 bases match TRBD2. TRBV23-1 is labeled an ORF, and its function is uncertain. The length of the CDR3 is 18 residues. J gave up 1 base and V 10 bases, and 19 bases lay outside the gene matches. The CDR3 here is CATHLFSALAGDSYEQYF. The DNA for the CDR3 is TGCGCCACCCATCTATTCTCGGCTCTAGCGGGGGATTCCTACGAGCAGTACTTC.

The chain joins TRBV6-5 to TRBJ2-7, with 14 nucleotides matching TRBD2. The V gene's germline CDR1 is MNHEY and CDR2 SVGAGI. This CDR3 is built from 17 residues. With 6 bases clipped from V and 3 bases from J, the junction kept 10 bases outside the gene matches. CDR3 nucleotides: TGTGCCAGCAGCACTCGACTAGCGGGAGGGAATTACTACGAGCAGTACTTC. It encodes CASSTRLAGGNYYEQYF.

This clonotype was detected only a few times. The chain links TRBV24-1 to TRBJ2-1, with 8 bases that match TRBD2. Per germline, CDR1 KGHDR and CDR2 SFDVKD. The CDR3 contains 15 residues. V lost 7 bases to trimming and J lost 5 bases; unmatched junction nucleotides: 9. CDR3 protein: CATSSAGGAHNEQFF. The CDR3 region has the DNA TGTGCCACCAGCTCGGCCGGGGGGGCCCACAATGAGCAGTTCTTC.

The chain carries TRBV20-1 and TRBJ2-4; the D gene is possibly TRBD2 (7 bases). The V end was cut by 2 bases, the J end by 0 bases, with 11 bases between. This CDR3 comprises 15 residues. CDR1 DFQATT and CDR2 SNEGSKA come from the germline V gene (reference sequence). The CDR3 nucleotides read TGCAGTGCTAGACCGCGGGGGCTAGCCAAAAACATTCAGTACTTC. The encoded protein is CSARPRGLAKNIQYF.